Below, 23 T cell receptor beta chains from the same sample are listed, as sequenced in a study of OX40 agonist ivuxolimab in advanced cancers. Some clones are missing from TCRdb's copy, which holds only in-frame ones; the method was immunoSEQ multiplex PCR. The profile shows 12,000 to 15,000 clones, approximately 80% of them singletons. The sample in question was CD4+ or CD8+ T cells sorted from blood, obtained in a trial of the OX40 agonist ivuxolimab. These TCRs come from an adult with an advanced solid tumor such as melanoma, head and neck, liver or kidney cancer.

The chain employs TRBV19 and TRBJ2-1, with 9 bases that match TRBD2. The CDR3 spans 15 residues. Germline CDR1 LNHDA, CDR2 SQIVND (reference sequence). The junction had 6 bases not matched to a gene; V was cut back by 1 base and J by 8 bases. CDR3 sequence reads: CASSIVAGAPHEQFF. The CDR3 DNA sequence: TGTGCCAGTAGTATAGTAGCGGGAGCCCCCCATGAGCAGTTCTTC. Looking up the rest from reference TRBV19 and TRBJ2-1 gives the full variable domain: DGGITQSPKYLFRKEGQNVTLSCEQNLNHDAMYWYRQDPGQGLRLIYYSQIVNDFQKGDIAEGYSVSREKKESFPLTVTSAQKNPTAFYLCASSIVAGAPHEQFFGPGTRLTVL.

This clone was recorded once. This chain uses TRBV7-9 with TRBJ2-3, with D possibly matching TRBD2 (5 bases). Per the germline V gene, CDR1 is SEHNR and CDR2 is FQNEAQ (reference sequence). Deletions cut 5 bases from V and 4 bases from J, with 10 bases between. The CDR3 is 13 residues long. The CDR3 loop reads CASSETNSDTQYF. The DNA of the CDR3 is TGTGCCAGCAGCGAGACTAATTCAGATACGCAGTATTTT.

Sample share makes this clone medium-sized. The chain recombines TRBV5-1 with TRBJ1-1; 12 positions match TRBD1. The length of the CDR3 is 13 residues. Germline CDR1 reads SGHRS; CDR2 reads YFSETQ. J gave up 10 bases and V 4 bases, and 5 bases lay outside the gene matches. The CDR3 bases are TGCGCCAGCAGCCCGGGACAGGGGGCCGCAGCTTTCTTT. Amino acids: CASSPGQGAAAFF. The full variable domain, with the rest looked up from reference TRBV5-1 and TRBJ1-1, is KAGVTQTPRYLIKTRGQQVTLSCSPISGHRSVSWYQQTPGQGLQFLFEYFSETQRNKGNFPGRFSGRQFSNSRSEMNVSTLELGDSALYLCASSPGQGAAAFFGQGTRLTVV.

This clone was detected only a few times. The chain joins TRBV25-1 to TRBJ1-1; D is possibly TRBD1 (6 bases). Germline CDR1 is MGHDK and CDR2 is SYGVNS. This CDR3 is 12 amino acids long. V was cut by 7 bases and J by 6 bases, with 12 bases left in between. In nucleotides, the CDR3 is TGTGCCAGCAATTCGGGGGCCGCTGAAGCTTTCTTT. Its protein is CASNSGAAEAFF. The full variable domain, in which reference TRBV25-1 and TRBJ1-1 provide the parts outside the CDR3, is EADIYQTPRYLVIGTGKKITLECSQTMGHDKMYWYQQDPGMELHLIHYSYGVNSTEKGDLSSESTVSRIRTEHFPLTLESARPSHTSQYLCASNSGAAEAFFGQGTRLTVV.

CDR3 amino acids: CASSLALRDEQYF. In DNA, the CDR3 is TGTGCCAGCAGCTTAGCGCTGAGGGACGAGCAGTACTTC. The gene calls are TRBV7-9 and TRBJ2-7, with D tentatively TRBD2 (5 bases). V was shortened by 0 bases and J by 5 bases, with 8 bases between the two germline ends. The CDR3 loop spans 13 amino acids. Per germline, CDR1 SEHNR and CDR2 FQNEAQ (reference sequence).

J is TRBJ2-7 and V is TRBV30, with 7 bases aligning to TRBD1. CDR3 size: 15 residues. V dropped 1 base and J dropped 3; count of bases not matched to a gene: 9. Germline CDR1 and CDR2: GTSNPN and SVGIG (reference sequence). In DNA form, the CDR3 reads TGTGCCTGGAGTGAGACAGGGCGTTTAAACTACGAGCAGTACTTC. Translated, it gives CAWSETGRLNYEQYF.

The chain links TRBV2 to TRBJ2-1, with D maybe TRBD2 (5 bases). CDR3 length: 13 residues. The germline V gene encodes CDR1 SNHLY and CDR2 FYNNEI. V lost 3 bases and J 4 bases, leaving 7 bases between the germline ends. CDR3 DNA sequence: TGTGCCAGCAGTGAGTCGGGGTACAATGAGCAGTTCTTC. Protein product: CASSESGYNEQFF.

This clone was recorded only once. The chain has TRBV5-6 and TRBJ2-5; D might be TRBD1 (6 bases). This CDR3 has 15 residues. Looked up from germline, CDR1 is SGHDT and CDR2 is YYEEEE. V was shortened by 4 bases and J by 4 bases, with 17 bases between the two germline ends. The CDR3 loop reads CASSHLQGTVETQYF. The DNA for the CDR3 is TGTGCCAGCAGCCATTTACAGGGTACGGTAGAGACCCAGTACTTC.

V gene TRBV4-1 combines with J gene TRBJ1-2; TRBD1 agrees at 9 bases. CDR3 length: 16 residues. The germline V gene encodes CDR1 MGHRA and CDR2 YSYEKL. The ends lost 0 bases at V and 4 bases at J; junction bases unmatched: 6. In DNA form, the CDR3 reads TGCGCCAGCAGCCAAGATCCGAGGACAGGGGCCTATGGCTACACCTTC. It specifies CASSQDPRTGAYGYTF.

The chain is built from TRBV27 and TRBJ1-5; D gene unclear. Trimming left V 5 bases short and J 0 bases short, with 8 bases between. Per germline, CDR1 MNHEY and CDR2 SMNVEV (reference sequence). The CDR3 is 14 residues long. CDR3: CASSPLNSNQPQHF. CDR3 DNA sequence: TGTGCCAGCAGTCCACTCAATAGCAATCAGCCCCAGCATTTT.

V is TRBV27 and J is TRBJ2-7; 10 bases line up with TRBD2. Germline V gene lookup returns CDR1 MNHEY and CDR2 SMNVEV (reference sequence). CDR3 size: 16 residues. Trimming removed 5 bases from V and 2 bases from J; junction bases left unmatched: 9. CDR3 DNA: TGTGCCAGCAGTGACCTCCGGACTAGCGGAACCTACGAGCAGTACTTC. This encodes CASSDLRTSGTYEQYF.

This clone was picked up one time. The gene calls are TRBV19 and TRBJ2-7; 8 nucleotides align to TRBD1. The CDR3 is 15 residues long. Trimming cost V 5 bases and J 5 bases; bases outside gene matches: 11. The germline V gene has CDR1 LNHDA and CDR2 SQIVND (reference sequence). CDR3 loop: CASSVDRVRSDEQYF. DNA of the CDR3: TGTGCCAGTAGTGTGGACAGGGTCCGGTCGGACGAGCAGTACTTC.

This rearrangement joins TRBV15 to TRBJ1-4; D gene unclear. The germline V gene encodes CDR1 LNHNV and CDR2 YYDKDF (reference sequence). The CDR3 loop spans 14 amino acids. Between the trimmed V and J ends, which lost 0 bases and 10 bases, there was a span of 12 bases. CDR3 sequence: CATSRESEAGKLFF. CDR3 DNA: TGTGCCACCAGCAGAGAGTCTGAAGCGGGAAAACTGTTTTTT.

This rearrangement joins TRBV13 to TRBJ2-3, with D possibly being TRBD1 (6 bases). In germline, CDR1 is PRHDT, CDR2 FYEKMQ (reference sequence). V lost 1 base and J 5 bases, leaving 7 bases between the germline ends. CDR3 length equals 13 residues. CDR3 bases: TGTGCCAGCAGCTTAGCGGACAGAGATACGCAGTATTTT. As protein: CASSLADRDTQYF.

This clone turned up a few times. The chain carries TRBV18 and TRBJ2-7; 7 bases are shared with TRBD1. Germline values: CDR1 KGHSH, CDR2 LQKENI. This CDR3 is built from 15 residues. V was pared by 2 bases and J by 0 bases, with 4 bases of the junction left unmatched. The DNA for the CDR3 is TGTGCCAGCTCACCAATCGACAGGGTCTCCTACGAGCAGTACTTC. Its translation is CASSPIDRVSYEQYF.

The chain recombines TRBV11-2 with TRBJ2-1, with 10 bases identical to TRBD1. The trim removed 5 bases at V and 4 bases at J, leaving 5 bases unmatched. Germline CDR1 and CDR2: SGHAT and FQNNGV. The CDR3 is made up of 15 amino acids. Here the CDR3 reads CASSPRTGGYNEQFF. CDR3 DNA sequence: TGTGCCAGCAGCCCCCGGACAGGGGGGTACAATGAGCAGTTCTTC.

The chain combines TRBV7-6 with TRBJ1-5; tentatively, D is TRBD1 (5 bases). From germline, CDR1 is SGHVS and CDR2 FNYEAQ. The CDR3 runs 15 residues. V was clipped by 1 base and J by 2 bases, with 9 bases between them. DNA for the CDR3: TGTGCCAGCAGCTTAGACGGGGGGGGCAATCAGCCCCAGCATTTT. It codes for CASSLDGGGNQPQHF.

The chain couples TRBV28 to TRBJ1-2, with TRBD1 matching over 7 bases. The V gene's germline CDR1 is MDHEN and CDR2 SYDVKM. Losses at the gene ends were 3 bases for V and 3 bases for J; bases not matched to a gene: 4. CDR3 length equals 14 residues. Written as DNA, the CDR3 is TGTGCCAGCAGTTTCGCAGGGGGGGACTATGGCTACACCTTC. Translated: CASSFAGGDYGYTF.

The V and J genes are TRBV27 and TRBJ2-7; 12 bases map to TRBD2. J was trimmed by 7 bases and V by 6 bases; bases with no gene match: 13. The CDR3 totals 16 residues. The germline gives CDR1 MNHEY, CDR2 SMNVEV (reference sequence). CDR3 coding DNA: TGTGCCAGCAGCCACCCCCTAGCGGGAGGGCCGGGTGAGCAGTACTTC. Protein product: CASSHPLAGGPGEQYF.

This clone is judged large. This chain's CDR3 is CASSQETRQGLYTF. CDR3 sequence (DNA): TGCGCCAGCAGCCAAGAAACTCGGCAGGGCCTCTACACCTTC. J is TRBJ1-2 and V is TRBV4-3, with TRBD1 as a possible D gene (5 bases). The CDR3 runs 14 residues. The germline gives CDR1 LGHNA, CDR2 YSLEER. V shed 0 bases and J shed 10 bases, with 15 bases lying between them.

The J gene is TRBJ1-1, the V gene TRBV6-5; D remains ambiguous. This CDR3 region has 15 residues. Between the trimmed V and J ends, which lost 2 bases and 0 bases, there was a span of 10 bases. Germline CDR1 MNHEY, CDR2 SVGAGI. The CDR3 DNA is TGTGCCAGCAGTTACGACTGGCAGTTGAACACTGAAGCTTTCTTT. Protein product: CASSYDWQLNTEAFF.

The chain couples TRBV15 to TRBJ2-1, with 8 bases fitting TRBD1. Germline trimming cut 4 bases from V and 7 bases from J; bases unmatched to any gene: 9. In germline, CDR1 is LNHNV, CDR2 YYDKDF (reference sequence). The CDR3 length is 15 residues. The CDR3 DNA is TGTGCCACCAGCACCCGGCACAGGGGGATAAATGAGCAGTTCTTC. Amino acids: CATSTRHRGINEQFF.

The sample holds a few counts of this clone. The J gene is TRBJ2-7, the V gene TRBV23-1, with TRBD1 identical over 8 bases. TRBV23-1 is an ORF for which the function is uncertain. This CDR3 is 16 amino acids long. V shed 6 bases, J shed 2 bases, and the junction held 12 bases outside the gene matches. The CDR3 region is CASSGQGGFPPYEQYF. The CDR3 DNA follows: TGCGCCAGCAGCGGACAGGGTGGCTTCCCACCCTACGAGCAGTACTTC.